Listed here are 10 T cell receptor beta chains from one sample, sequenced in a study of OX40 agonist ivuxolimab in advanced cancers. Clones were sequenced by immunoSEQ multiplex PCR, and TCRdb holds only the in-frame ones, with some missing. The table lists approximately 69,000 clones, 85% to 90% of them singletons, with approximately 10% in the top ten. Material: CD4+ or CD8+ T cells sorted from blood, obtained in a trial of the OX40 agonist ivuxolimab. These receptors came from an adult with an advanced solid tumor such as melanoma, head and neck, liver or kidney cancer.

The chain links TRBV27 to TRBJ2-1; D gene uncertain. V lost 3 bases, J lost 9 bases, and 18 bases lay in between. The V gene's germline CDR1 is MNHEY and CDR2 SMNVEV (reference sequence). The length of the CDR3 is 15 residues. The CDR3 region has the DNA TGTGCCAGCAGTTTTCGTGGCTCCTGGGCCGGTGAGCAGTTCTTC. Encoded protein: CASSFRGSWAGEQFF.

The chain employs TRBV6-5 and TRBJ1-2; TRBD1 is a possible D gene (6 bases). V was pared by 6 bases and J by 6 bases, with 14 bases between. CDR3 length: 13 amino acids. The germline CDR1 and CDR2 sequences are MNHEY and SVGAGI. The CDR3 reads CASRWTDKNGYTF. CDR3 sequence (DNA): TGTGCCAGCAGGTGGACAGATAAAAATGGCTACACCTTC.

The rearrangement joins TRBV15 to TRBJ2-3, with 11 bases identical to TRBD2. CDR3 length equals 17 residues. The trim removed 5 bases at V and 6 bases at J, leaving 13 bases unmatched. Per germline, CDR1 LNHNV and CDR2 YYDKDF (reference sequence). Written as DNA, the CDR3 is TGTGCCACCAGCGGCCCGCTTAGCGGGAGGGCCAAGGATACGCAGTATTTT. Amino acid sequence: CATSGPLSGRAKDTQYF.

The rearrangement links TRBV25-1 to TRBJ2-1, with TRBD1 identical over 7 bases. V shed 4 bases and J 2 bases; nucleotides not matched to a gene: 8. The CDR3 has 16 amino acids. CDR1 is MGHDK and CDR2 is SYGVNS in the germline V gene. DNA of the CDR3: TGTGCCAGCAGTGCCTCACAGGGGAAAACCTACAATGAGCAGTTCTTC. This codes for CASSASQGKTYNEQFF. The variable domain in full, completed from reference TRBV25-1 and TRBJ2-1, reads EADIYQTPRYLVIGTGKKITLECSQTMGHDKMYWYQQDPGMELHLIHYSYGVNSTEKGDLSSESTVSRIRTEHFPLTLESARPSHTSQYLCASSASQGKTYNEQFFGPGTRLTVL.

V and J are TRBV5-4 and TRBJ2-1, with unresolved D. The CDR3 extends over 15 amino acids. V lost 0 bases to trimming and J lost 2 bases, with 9 bases between them. Looked up from germline, CDR1 is SGHNT and CDR2 is YYREEE (reference sequence). The DNA of the CDR3 is TGTGCCAGCAGCTTGGGACATACAGCCTACAATGAGCAGTTCTTC. Its protein product is CASSLGHTAYNEQFF.

This clone was seen only once. The V gene is TRBV28, the J gene TRBJ1-5; D is unresolved. The CDR3 contains 14 residues. The germline CDR1 and CDR2 sequences are MDHEN and SYDVKM. V was clipped by 6 bases and J by 0 bases, with 9 bases between them. CDR3 protein: CASSRGGSNQPQHF. Here the CDR3 DNA reads TGTGCCAGCAGCCGAGGAGGTAGCAATCAGCCCCAGCATTTT.

This clone was found once. The J gene is TRBJ1-4, the V gene TRBV11-1; 9 nucleotides line up with TRBD1. V lost 4 bases and J lost 6; bases outside the gene matches: 6. Germline-derived CDR1 and CDR2 are SGHAT and FQDESV (reference sequence). This CDR3 has 15 residues. The CDR3 DNA reads TGTGCCAGCAGCTATGGACAGGGGAAGCATGAAAAACTGTTTTTT. This translates into CASSYGQGKHEKLFF.

This clone was observed once. V usage is TRBV19 and J usage is TRBJ1-1; D gene unclear. Germline V lookup: CDR1 LNHDA, CDR2 SQIVND (reference sequence). The V end lost 3 bases, the J end lost 0 bases, and 5 bases lay between the germline ends. This CDR3 is built from 13 residues. The CDR3 sequence: CASSIKVNTEAFF. The CDR3 DNA reads TGTGCCAGTAGTATTAAGGTGAACACTGAAGCTTTCTTT.

V and J are TRBV6-1 and TRBJ1-4; D not certain. The length of the CDR3 is 13 residues. V was pared by 3 bases and J by 6 bases, with 8 bases between. Germline CDR1 reads MNHNS; CDR2 reads SASEGT. CDR3 nucleotides: TGTGCCAGCAGTGACGGACCAGATGAAAAACTGTTTTTT. It yields the protein CASSDGPDEKLFF.

The chain combines TRBV27 with TRBJ2-1; perhaps TRBD2 as D (6 bases). Trimming took off 2 bases at V and 9 bases at J, with 11 bases between the two ends. The CDR3 extends over 13 amino acids. Germline V lookup: CDR1 MNHEY, CDR2 SMNVEV (reference sequence). The CDR3 is CASSLRWGGEQFF. Written as DNA, the CDR3 is TGTGCCAGCAGTTTAAGGTGGGGAGGTGAGCAGTTCTTC.